This T cell receptor (beta chain) was obtained from a study of T cell repertoires in aging, cancer and after chemotherapy. Study-wide results and limits: Across the chemotherapy interval, each cancer cohort showed higher median generation probability, suggesting thymic rebound.

Multiplex touch-down PCR with TRB-A/B primers amplified rearranged V-D-J TRB sequences. One entry per CDR3 protein, called by TCRdb with MiXCR from the multiplex PCR reads. There are fewer than 13,000 distinct CDR3 sequences in the sample; more than 25% occur only once, and about 3% lies in the top ten. The template was genomic DNA from peripheral blood, not RNA. CDR1 is SGHTA, CDR2 FQGNSA, per germline. This CDR3 spans 16 amino acids. With 5 bases removed from V and 3 bases from J, the gap between germline ends came to 16 bases. With respect to this clonotype: The antigen remains undetermined.

Sequencing input: blood. This TCR was recovered from a human donor in good health. The chain has TRBV7-2 and TRBJ1-4; D remains unclear. The CDR3 DNA sequence: TGTGCCAGCAGCGGAGTGGGTGGGATACCTAATGAAAAACTGTTTTTT. Encoded protein: CASSGVGGIPNEKLFF.